This T cell receptor (beta chain) was sequenced for a study of T cell repertoires in cytomegalovirus infection. For the study at large: Recently identified HLA-C-restricted CMV epitopes and well-studied HLA-B-restricted CMV epitopes were used by the study. It can be stated that public TCR beta signatures indicated CMV infection as well as a matching HLA type.

From the reads, TCRdb called clonotypes with MiXCR, one entry per CDR3 protein. The top ten clones hold around 15% of a sample with some 920,000 distinct CDR3 sequences, 31% of them seen once. This clonotype was seen more than once but under ten times. What it recognizes is unknown. Study conclusions and caveats: The cumulative frequency of public TCR beta families identified carriers of CMV plus the relevant HLA.

With 6 bases removed from V and 6 bases from J, the gap between germline ends came to 21 bases. This CDR3 region has 15 residues. Germline values: CDR1 MNHEY, CDR2 SVGEGT. The sequenced sample was cultured CD8+ T cells from PBMCs, obtained from culture after CMV antigen stimulation. The chain links TRBV6-2 or TRBV6-3 to TRBJ2-7, with D perhaps TRBD2 (6 bases). This TCR came from a human donor in good health (CMV status not recorded). Some clones in this sample may be carry-over from other donors' samples. The CDR3 sequence: CASSLELPGVGEQYF. The CDR3 DNA reads TGTGCCAGCAGCCTAGAATTGCCGGGAGTAGGCGAGCAGTACTTC.